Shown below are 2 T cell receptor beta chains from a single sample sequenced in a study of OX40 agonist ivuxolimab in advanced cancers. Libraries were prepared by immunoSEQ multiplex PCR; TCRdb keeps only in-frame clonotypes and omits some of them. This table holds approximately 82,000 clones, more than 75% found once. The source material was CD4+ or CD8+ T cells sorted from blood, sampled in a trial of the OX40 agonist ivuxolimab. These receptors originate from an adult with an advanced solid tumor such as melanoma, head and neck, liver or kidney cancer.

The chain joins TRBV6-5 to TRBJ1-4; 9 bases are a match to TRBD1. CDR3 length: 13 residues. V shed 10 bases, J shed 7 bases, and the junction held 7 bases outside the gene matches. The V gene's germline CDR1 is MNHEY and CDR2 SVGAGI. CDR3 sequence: CATSRGQGEKLFF. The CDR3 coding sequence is TGTGCCACCTCACGGGGACAGGGTGAAAAACTGTTTTTT.

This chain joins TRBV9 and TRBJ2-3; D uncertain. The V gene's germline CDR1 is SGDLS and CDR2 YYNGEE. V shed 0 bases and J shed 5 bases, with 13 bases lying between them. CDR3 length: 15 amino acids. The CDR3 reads CASSVDTPGRDTQYF. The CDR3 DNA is TGTGCCAGCAGCGTAGACACCCCCGGGCGAGATACGCAGTATTTT.